This TCR beta chain was obtained from a study of CD8 T cells in ankylosing spondylitis. Overall study results and limits: It appeared that ankylosing spondylitis blood was characterized by a TCR beta motif of several highly homologous variants.

Germline assignment: CDR1 MNHEY and CDR2 SMNVEV (reference sequence). The CDR3 runs 18 residues. The J segment lost 0 bases and the V segment lost 2 bases, leaving 10 bases of the junction unmatched. With respect to this clonotype: Antigen specificity is unknown.

The TCR beta libraries were generated through quantitative 5'-RACE incorporating molecular barcodes. A single record per CDR3 protein comes from TCRdb applying MiXCR to the 5' RACE reads. This table holds about 140,000 distinct CDR3 sequences, 25% to 35% found once. The TCR originated in a male donor with ankylosing spondylitis. The V and J genes are TRBV27 and TRBJ1-3, with 7 bases aligning to TRBD1. The sequencing sample was made of synovial fluid, either unsorted or a sorted T cell fraction (not recorded which). The CDR3 sequence is CASSLRGPSGLSGNTIYF. Here the CDR3 DNA reads TGTGCCAGCAGTTTAAGGGGGCCCAGTGGGCTCTCTGGAAACACCATATATTTT.